This TCR beta chain was identified in a study of T cell clones after liver transplantation. Study-wide background: Third-party-reactive TCRbeta sequences from pre-transplant mixed lymphocyte reactions served as antigen-independent comparators. Three of the eight recipients were HCV-positive; the rest had non-autoimmune, non-viral transplant indications. Draws occurred before transplant, before withdrawal, and after complete or failed withdrawal.

This CDR3 contains 16 residues. V shed 3 bases and J shed 4 bases, with 18 bases lying between them. Germline loops: CDR1 MGHRA, CDR2 YSYEKL. Data came from immunoSEQ multiplex PCR; TCRdb stores just in-frame clones and leaves some out. The table records more than 95,000 clones, 90% of them present only once. This receptor was taken from a human patient who received a liver transplant. Some T cells may arise from the graft donor. The sequenced sample was CD4+ T cells from blood, obtained 12 months after liver transplant. The V and J genes are TRBV4-1 and TRBJ1-1; a weak D match, TRBD1 (6 bases). The CDR3 DNA follows: TGCGCCAGCAGCCATCCTGGATGGGGGCCGGGCACTGAAGCTTTCTTT. This gives the protein CASSHPGWGPGTEAFF.